This T cell receptor beta chain was identified in a study of identical twins. This clonotype occurred a few times. Its antigen is undetermined. Germline V gene sequence: CDR1 ENHRY, CDR2 SYGVKD. The CDR3 extends over 12 amino acids. Trimming removed 6 bases from V and 3 bases from J; junction bases left unmatched: 1. Study observations and caveats: Weaker excess twin sharing was observed in beta out-of-frame sequences.

TCRdb reprocessed the 5' RACE reads via MiXCR and lists one record per CDR3 protein. Of approximately 1.8 million distinct CDR3 sequences listed, more than 30% are singletons. Sequenced sample: cord blood. This clonotype originated in a newborn girl in good health. J is TRBJ1-2 and V is TRBV10-3, with 7 bases identical to TRBD1. The CDR3 loop reads CAISQGDYGYTF. The CDR3 DNA follows: TGTGCCATCAGCCAGGGGGACTATGGCTACACCTTC.